The rows below give T cell receptor beta chains drawn from one sample of a study of beta chain features in type 1 diabetes. TCRdb's copy holds only in-frame clones and misses some; the assay was immunoSEQ multiplex PCR. The sample yields fewer than 400,000 clones, roughly 8.8% seen once. The sequenced sample consisted of central memory CD4+ T cells from blood. These TCRs come from a young man with type 1 diabetes. The CDR3 runs from the conserved cysteine through the conserved F or W. A D gene is named only where the DNA matches it firmly. For some rows the clone size is stated as once, few or many, or as a class when expanded; others skip it.

clone_size j_call v_call d_call cdr3_nt cdr3_aa
. TRBJ2-7 TRBV29-1 TRBD1 TGCAGCGCCTCCCGGGACAGGGGACGCGAGCAGTACTTC CSASRDRGREQYF
many TRBJ1-2 TRBV11-2 . TGTGCCAGCAGCCTTCAGGGAGAAGGCTACACCTTC CASSLQGEGYTF
few TRBJ2-3 TRBV30 . TGTGCCTGGAGAGTTCAGGGAACAGATACGCAGTATTTT CAWRVQGTDTQYF
. TRBJ2-7 TRBV7-6 . TGTGCCAGCAGCTTAGGAGAAAATGGCGAGCAGTACTTC CASSLGENGEQYF
. TRBJ1-2 TRBV30 TRBD1 TGTGCCTGGAGTCCATGGACAGGAGAGCTCTATGGCTACACCTTC CAWSPWTGELYGYTF
few TRBJ2-3 TRBV5-1 . TGCGCCAGCAGCGGTACCGCAGGGGGGAGAGATACGCAGTATTTT CASSGTAGGRDTQYF
. TRBJ2-7 TRBV7-2 . TGTGCCAGCAGCTTGGATGCCTACTTGCGGTACTTC CASSLDAYLRYF
few TRBJ1-5 TRBV6-6 TRBD1 TGTGCCAGCAGAGGACAGGTTAATAGCAATCAGCCCCAGCATTTT CASRGQVNSNQPQHF
. TRBJ2-7 TRBV5-1 . TGTGCCAGCAGCTTTGAGGGACGGACAACTTTC CASSFEGRTTF
few TRBJ2-3 TRBV12-5 . TGTGCTAGTGGCCAAGTCCCGGGGGGCGGAACAGATACGCAGTATTTT CASGQVPGGGTDTQYF
few TRBJ2-5 TRBV5-6 . TGTGCCAGCAGCTTGAGTAGCTCTACCCAGTACTTC CASSLSSSTQYF